This T cell receptor (beta chain) is drawn from a study of cytomegalovirus exposure and HLA in healthy donors. Turning to the study itself: Researchers found that around 80% of fewer than 450 genotyped donors fell within the Caucasian-associated ancestry cluster.

The ends were cut back, 8 bases at V and 0 bases at J, with 8 bases in the middle. The CDR3 is 13 amino acids. Germline assignment: CDR1 MNHNS and CDR2 SASEGT. It was with 60 Vbeta and 13 Jbeta primers that the PCR ran. The repertoire was sequenced with immunoSEQ multiplex PCR; TCRdb's copy has only in-frame clones and lacks some. This sample has some 200,000 clones, with 75% to 85% found just once. Overall study findings and caveats: Across donors, sequencing depth was assumed by presence/absence analyses to be roughly uniform. Exclusion applied to some V segments, including TRBV6-2 and TRBV6-3, as they were indistinguishable.

This clone occurred a few times. Its target is unknown. The chain combines TRBV6-1 with TRBJ1-5; D remains ambiguous. This TCR came from a boy between 10 and 17 years old in good health and CMV-seronegative. Sequenced: PBMCs. The CDR3 bases are TGTGCCAGCGAGTTAGTTAGCAATCAGCCCCAGCATTTT. Amino acid sequence: CASELVSNQPQHF.